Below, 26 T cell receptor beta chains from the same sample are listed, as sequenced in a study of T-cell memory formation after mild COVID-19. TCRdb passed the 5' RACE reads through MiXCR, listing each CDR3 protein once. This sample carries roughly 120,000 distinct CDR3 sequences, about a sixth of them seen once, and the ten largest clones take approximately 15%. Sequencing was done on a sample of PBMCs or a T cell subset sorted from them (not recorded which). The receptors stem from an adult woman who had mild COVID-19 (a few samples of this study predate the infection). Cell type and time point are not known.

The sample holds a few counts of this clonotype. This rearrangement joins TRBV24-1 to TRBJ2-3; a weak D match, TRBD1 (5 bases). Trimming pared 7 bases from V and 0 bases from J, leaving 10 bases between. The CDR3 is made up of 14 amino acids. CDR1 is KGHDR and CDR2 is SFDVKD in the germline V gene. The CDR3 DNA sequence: TGTGCCACCAGAGGGGTTACTAGCACAGATACGCAGTATTTT. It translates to CATRGVTSTDTQYF.

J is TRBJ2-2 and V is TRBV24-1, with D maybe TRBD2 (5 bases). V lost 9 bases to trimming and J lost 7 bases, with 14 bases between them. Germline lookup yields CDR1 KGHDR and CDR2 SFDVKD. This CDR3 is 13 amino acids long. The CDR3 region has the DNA TGTGCCACCTCGCGGCGGGCAGACGGGGAGCTGTTTTTT. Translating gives CATSRRADGELFF.

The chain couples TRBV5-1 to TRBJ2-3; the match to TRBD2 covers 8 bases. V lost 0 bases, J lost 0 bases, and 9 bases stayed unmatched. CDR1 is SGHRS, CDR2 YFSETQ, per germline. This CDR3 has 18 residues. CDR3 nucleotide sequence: TGCGCCAGCAGCTTGGTCCCCCCAGCGGGAGCCAGCACAGATACGCAGTATTTT. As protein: CASSLVPPAGASTDTQYF.

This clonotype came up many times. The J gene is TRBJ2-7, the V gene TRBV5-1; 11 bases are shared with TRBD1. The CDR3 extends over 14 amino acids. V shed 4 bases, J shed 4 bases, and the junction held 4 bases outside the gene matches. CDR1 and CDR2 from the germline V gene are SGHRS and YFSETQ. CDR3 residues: CASSAGQGDYEQYF. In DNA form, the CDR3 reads TGCGCCAGCAGCGCGGGACAGGGGGATTACGAGCAGTACTTC.

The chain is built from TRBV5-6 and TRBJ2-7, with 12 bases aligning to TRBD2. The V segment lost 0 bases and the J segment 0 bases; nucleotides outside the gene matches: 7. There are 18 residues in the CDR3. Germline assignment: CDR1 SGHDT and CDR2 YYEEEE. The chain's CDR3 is CASSLGTSGRTSSYEQYF. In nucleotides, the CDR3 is TGTGCCAGCAGCTTGGGAACTAGCGGGAGGACGAGCTCCTACGAGCAGTACTTC. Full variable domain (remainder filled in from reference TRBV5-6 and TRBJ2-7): DAGVTQSPTHLIKTRGQQVTLRCSPKSGHDTVSWYQQALGQGPQFIFQYYEEEERQRGNFPDRFSGHQFPNYSSELNVNALLLGDSALYLCASSLGTSGRTSSYEQYFGPGTRLTVT.

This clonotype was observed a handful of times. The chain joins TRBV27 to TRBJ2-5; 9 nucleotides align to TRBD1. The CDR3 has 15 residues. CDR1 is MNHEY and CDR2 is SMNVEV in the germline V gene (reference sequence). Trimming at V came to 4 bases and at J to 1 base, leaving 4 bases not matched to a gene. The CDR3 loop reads CASSWGTGFQETQYF. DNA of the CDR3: TGTGCCAGCAGTTGGGGGACAGGGTTCCAAGAGACCCAGTACTTC.

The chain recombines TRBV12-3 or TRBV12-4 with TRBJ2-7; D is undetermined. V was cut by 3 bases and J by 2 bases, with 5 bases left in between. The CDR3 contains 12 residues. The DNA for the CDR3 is TGTGCCAGCAGTTTTTACGCCTACGAGCAGTACTTC. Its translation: CASSFYAYEQYF.

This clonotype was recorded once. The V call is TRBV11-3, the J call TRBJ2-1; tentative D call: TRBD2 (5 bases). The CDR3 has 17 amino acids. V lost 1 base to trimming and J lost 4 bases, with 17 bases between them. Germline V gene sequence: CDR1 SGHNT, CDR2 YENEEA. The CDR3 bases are TGTGCCAGCAGCTTAGTCTTTCTAAGCGGTCCATACAATGAGCAGTTCTTC. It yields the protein CASSLVFLSGPYNEQFF.

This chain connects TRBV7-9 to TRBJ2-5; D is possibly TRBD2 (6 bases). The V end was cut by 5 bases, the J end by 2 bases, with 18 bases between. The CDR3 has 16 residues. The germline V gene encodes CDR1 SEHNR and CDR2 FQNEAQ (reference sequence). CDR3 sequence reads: CASSPWLGGSQETQYF. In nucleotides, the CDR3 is TGTGCCAGCAGCCCCTGGCTCGGAGGGTCGCAAGAGACCCAGTACTTC.

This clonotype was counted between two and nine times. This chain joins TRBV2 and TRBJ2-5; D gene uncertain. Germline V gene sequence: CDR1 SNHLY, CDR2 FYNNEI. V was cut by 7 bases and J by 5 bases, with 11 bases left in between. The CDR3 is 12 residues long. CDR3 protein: CASTLRPETQYF. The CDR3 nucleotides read TGTGCCAGCACCCTTCGTCCGGAGACCCAGTACTTC.

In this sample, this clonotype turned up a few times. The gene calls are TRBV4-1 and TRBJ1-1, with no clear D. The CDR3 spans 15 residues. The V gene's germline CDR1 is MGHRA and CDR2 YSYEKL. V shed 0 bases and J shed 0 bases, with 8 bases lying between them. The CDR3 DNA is TGCGCCAGCAGCCAAGATCGGGATGTGAACACTGAAGCTTTCTTT. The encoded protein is CASSQDRDVNTEAFF.

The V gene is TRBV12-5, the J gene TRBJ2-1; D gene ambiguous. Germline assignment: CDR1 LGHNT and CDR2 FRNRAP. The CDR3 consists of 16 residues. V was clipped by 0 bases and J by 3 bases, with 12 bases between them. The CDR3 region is CASGLVLAVVYNEQFF. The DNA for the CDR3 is TGTGCTAGTGGTTTGGTACTCGCGGTTGTCTACAATGAGCAGTTCTTC.

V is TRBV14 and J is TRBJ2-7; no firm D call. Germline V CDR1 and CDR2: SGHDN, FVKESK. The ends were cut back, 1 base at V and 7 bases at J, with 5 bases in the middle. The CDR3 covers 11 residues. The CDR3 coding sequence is TGTGCCAGCAGCCAAGGTACGGAGCAGTACTTC. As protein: CASSQGTEQYF.

CDR3 sequence: CASSLDHREPGRDTQYF. The DNA for the CDR3 is TGTGCCAGCAGCTTAGACCACAGGGAACCGGGTAGAGATACGCAGTATTTT. The V gene is TRBV7-9, the J gene TRBJ2-3; D might be TRBD1 (6 bases). The CDR3 has 17 amino acids. Between the trimmed V and J ends, which lost 1 base and 5 bases, there was a span of 19 bases. CDR1 is SEHNR, CDR2 FQNEAQ, per germline (reference sequence).

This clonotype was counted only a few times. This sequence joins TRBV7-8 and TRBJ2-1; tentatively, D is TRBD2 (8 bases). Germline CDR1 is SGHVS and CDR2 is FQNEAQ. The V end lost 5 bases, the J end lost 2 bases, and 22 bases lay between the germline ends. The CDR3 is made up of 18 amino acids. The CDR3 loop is CASSPGGAGASAYNEQFF. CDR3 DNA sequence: TGTGCCAGCAGCCCAGGGGGAGCGGGAGCATCCGCCTACAATGAGCAGTTCTTC.

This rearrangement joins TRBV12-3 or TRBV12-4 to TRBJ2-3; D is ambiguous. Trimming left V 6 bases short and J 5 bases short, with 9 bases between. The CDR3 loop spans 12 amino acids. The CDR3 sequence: CASSRQEDTQYF. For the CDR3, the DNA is TGTGCCAGCAGCCGTCAAGAAGATACGCAGTATTTT.

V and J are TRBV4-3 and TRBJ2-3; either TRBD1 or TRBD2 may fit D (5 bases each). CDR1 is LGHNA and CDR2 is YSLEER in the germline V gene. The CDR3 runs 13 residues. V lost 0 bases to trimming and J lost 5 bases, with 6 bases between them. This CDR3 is CASSQDGGDTQYF. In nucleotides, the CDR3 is TGCGCCAGCAGCCAAGATGGGGGAGATACGCAGTATTTT.

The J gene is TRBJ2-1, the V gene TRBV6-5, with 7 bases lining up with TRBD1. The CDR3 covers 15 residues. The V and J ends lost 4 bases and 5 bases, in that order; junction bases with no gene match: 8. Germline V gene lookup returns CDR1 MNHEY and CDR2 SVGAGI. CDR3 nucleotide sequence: TGTGCCAGCAGTTCTCAGGGACAGTCGAACAATGAGCAGTTCTTC. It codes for CASSSQGQSNNEQFF.

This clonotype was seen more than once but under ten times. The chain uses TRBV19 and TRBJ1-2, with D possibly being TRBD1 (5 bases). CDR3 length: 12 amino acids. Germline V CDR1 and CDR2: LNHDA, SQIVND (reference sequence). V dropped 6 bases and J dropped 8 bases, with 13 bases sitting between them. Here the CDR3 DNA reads TGTGCCAGTAGCCCAGCGGGGGACGGCTACACCTTC. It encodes CASSPAGDGYTF.

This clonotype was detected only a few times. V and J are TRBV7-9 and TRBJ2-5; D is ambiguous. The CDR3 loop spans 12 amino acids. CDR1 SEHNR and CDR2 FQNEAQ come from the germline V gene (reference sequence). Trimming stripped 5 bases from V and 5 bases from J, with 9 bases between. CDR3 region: CASSLKKETQYF. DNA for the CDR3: TGTGCCAGCAGCCTAAAGAAGGAGACCCAGTACTTC.

The CDR3 reads CSVQDRGTQYF. The CDR3 coding sequence is TGCAGCGTTCAGGACAGGGGTACGCAGTATTTT. The chain employs TRBV29-1 and TRBJ2-3, with 9 bases fitting TRBD1. This CDR3 is 11 amino acids long. Trimming at V came to 5 bases and at J to 8 bases, leaving 2 bases not matched to a gene. Looked up from germline, CDR1 is SQVTM and CDR2 is ANQGSEA.

The CDR3 DNA reads as TGTGCCACCAGTGATGGCCTTCATGAGGACACTGAAGCTTTCTTT. This codes for CATSDGLHEDTEAFF. The V call is TRBV24-1, the J call TRBJ1-1; no clear D. The V end lost 3 bases, the J end lost 3 bases, and 13 bases lay between the germline ends. The CDR3 contains 15 residues. Germline lookup yields CDR1 KGHDR and CDR2 SFDVKD.

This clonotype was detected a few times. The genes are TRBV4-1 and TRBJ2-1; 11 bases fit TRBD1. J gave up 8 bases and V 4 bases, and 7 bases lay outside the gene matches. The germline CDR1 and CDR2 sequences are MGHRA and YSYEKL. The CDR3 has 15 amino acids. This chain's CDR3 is CASSLRDRGTDEQFF. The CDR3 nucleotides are TGCGCCAGCAGCCTCAGGGACAGGGGGACGGATGAGCAGTTCTTC.

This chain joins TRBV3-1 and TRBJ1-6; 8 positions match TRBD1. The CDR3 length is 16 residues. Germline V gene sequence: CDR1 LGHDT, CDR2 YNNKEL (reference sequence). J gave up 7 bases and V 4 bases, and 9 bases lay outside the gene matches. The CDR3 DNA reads TGTGCCAGCAGCCGAATAACAGGGGGTGTAAATTCACCCCTCCACTTT. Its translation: CASSRITGGVNSPLHF.

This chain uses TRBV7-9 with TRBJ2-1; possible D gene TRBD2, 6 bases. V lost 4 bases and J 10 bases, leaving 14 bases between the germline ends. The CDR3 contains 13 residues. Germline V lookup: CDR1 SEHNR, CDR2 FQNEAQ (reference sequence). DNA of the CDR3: TGTGCCAGCAGCTGGGCGGGGTTCCAAGAGCAGTTCTTC. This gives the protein CASSWAGFQEQFF.

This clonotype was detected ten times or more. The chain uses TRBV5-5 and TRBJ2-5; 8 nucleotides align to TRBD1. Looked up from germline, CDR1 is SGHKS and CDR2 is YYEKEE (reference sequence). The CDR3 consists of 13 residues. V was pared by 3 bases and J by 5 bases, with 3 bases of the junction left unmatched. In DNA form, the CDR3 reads TGTGCCAGCAGCTGGACAGGGTTGGAGACCCAGTACTTC. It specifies CASSWTGLETQYF.